The 3 T cell receptor beta chains below come from one sample, sequenced in a study of blood T cell repertoires in COVID-19. Sequencing used immunoSEQ multiplex PCR; TCRdb keeps in-frame clones, though not all of them. The sample holds more than 65,000 clones; 82% are singletons and the top ten take over 7%. Specimen: peripheral blood. The receptors here all came from a human donor in a cohort sampled during active COVID-19.

The V gene is TRBV5-4, the J gene TRBJ2-1, with 8 bases lining up with TRBD1. The CDR3 has 16 residues. Germline V gives CDR1 SGHNT, CDR2 YYREEE (reference sequence). V gave up 4 bases and J gave up 9 bases; unmatched junction bases: 15. CDR3 in DNA: TGTGCCAGCAGCCCGTCAGGGGGCTCCTCCCTGGCTGAGCAGTTCTTC. This gives the protein CASSPSGGSSLAEQFF. The full variable domain, completed using reference TRBV5-4 and TRBJ2-1, is ETGVTQSPTHLIKTRGQQVTLRCSSQSGHNTVSWYQQALGQGPQFIFQYYREEENGRGNFPPRFSGLQFPNYSSELNVNALELDDSALYLCASSPSGGSSLAEQFFGPGTRLTVL.

V gene TRBV27 combines with J gene TRBJ2-4, with 12 bases lining up with TRBD1. The CDR3 length is 17 residues. After removal of 4 bases from V and 2 bases from J, the junction contained 6 bases not matched to a gene. CDR1 and CDR2 (germline): MNHEY, SMNVEV (reference sequence). Here the CDR3 reads CASSSRDRGLSKNIQYF. The CDR3 region has the DNA TGTGCCAGCAGTTCCCGGGACAGGGGGCTGTCCAAAAACATTCAGTACTTC.

The chain is built from TRBV6-5 and TRBJ1-5; D is possibly TRBD1 (6 bases). CDR3 size: 14 residues. Germline V lookup: CDR1 MNHEY, CDR2 SVGAGI. V was trimmed by 5 bases and J by 6 bases, leaving 14 bases between them. The CDR3 bases are TGTGCCAGCAGTCATCGACAGGAGAGTCAGCCCCAGCATTTT. Translated, it gives CASSHRQESQPQHF.